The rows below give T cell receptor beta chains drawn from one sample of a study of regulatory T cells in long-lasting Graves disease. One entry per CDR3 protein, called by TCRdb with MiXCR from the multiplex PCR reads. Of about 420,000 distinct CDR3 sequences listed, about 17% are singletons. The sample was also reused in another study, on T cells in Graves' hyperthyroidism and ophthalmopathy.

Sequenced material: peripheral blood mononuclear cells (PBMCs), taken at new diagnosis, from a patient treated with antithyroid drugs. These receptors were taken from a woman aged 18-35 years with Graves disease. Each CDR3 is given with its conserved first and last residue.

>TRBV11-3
CASSLTGTLSTDTQYF
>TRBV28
CASSLSPLAVNTGELFF
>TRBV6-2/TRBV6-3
CASSYGTTGETQYF
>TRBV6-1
CASSVTVSANTEAFF
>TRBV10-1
CVSSERAGPYNEQFF
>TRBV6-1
CASSHPTTTSGDYNEQFF
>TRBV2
CASSAHYNEQFF
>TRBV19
CASSLGGLAVQETQYF
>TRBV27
CASSFRTEGLAGAAEQFF
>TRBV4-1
CASSQDSQGVADTQYF
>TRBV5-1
CASSPTTLAESYNEQFF
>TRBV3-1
CASSQDLRELSYEQYF
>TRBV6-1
CASSETRNTEAFF
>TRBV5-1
CASSLGEGRNTEAFF
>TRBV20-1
CSARRGASWADTQYF
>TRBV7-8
CASSLRAEPNTGELFF
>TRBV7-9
CASSLDSYTDTQYF
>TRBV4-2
CASSLQRGDTDTQYF
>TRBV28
CASLGTGGFYEQYF
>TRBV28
CASSLLAEQFF
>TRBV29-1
CSVEPAGSRGETQYF
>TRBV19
CASTTGYLGAFF
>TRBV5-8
CASSWGYYNEQFF
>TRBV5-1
CASSLPTSGNSEQFF
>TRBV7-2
CASSFSHSGGTGQETQYF
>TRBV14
CASSQEVASSPGELFF
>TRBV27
CASSYLGQGGYNEQFF
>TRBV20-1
CSATEVEDTDTQYF
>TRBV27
CASSRTRQGGHEQYF
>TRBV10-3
CAISGGEATSYEQYF
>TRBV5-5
CASSWHSGSLVGELFF
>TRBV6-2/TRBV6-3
CASSSLGTGAKNIQYF
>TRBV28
CASSPTWGLNTGELFF
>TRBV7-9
CASSFGGGEQYF
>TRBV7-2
CASSPVAVTYEQYF
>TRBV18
CASQRGEEETQYF
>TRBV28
CASSIRTSFQYF
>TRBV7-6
CASSLDDGESPEQFF
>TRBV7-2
CASSPNLGGEWGEQFF
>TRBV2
CASGVEVGGQFF
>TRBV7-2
CASRPGQDTQYF
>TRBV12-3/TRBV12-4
CASSLIGAAQPQHF
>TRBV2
CASSGTEIAKNIQYF
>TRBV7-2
CASSLRQGNSPLHF
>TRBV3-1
CASSQEGVADTQYF
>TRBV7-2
CASSLRASGRAFSYEQYF
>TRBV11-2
CASSEGGSLTGELFF
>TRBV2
CASKTPGGTDTQYF
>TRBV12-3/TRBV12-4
CASSLKQDYGYTF
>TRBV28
CAISGGDRPYEQYF
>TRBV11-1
CASSLQGGWETQYF
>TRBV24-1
CATSKVASGQNEQFF
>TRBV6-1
CASSDFPNIKEQFF
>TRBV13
CASSLVQGGALSGELFF
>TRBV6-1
CASVSGLGNEQFF
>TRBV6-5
CASSYYGRGQETQYF
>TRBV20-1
CSARDRVPVAGVTDTQYF
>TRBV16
CASSQASLQGTEAFF
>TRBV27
CASSLGGRANTGELFF